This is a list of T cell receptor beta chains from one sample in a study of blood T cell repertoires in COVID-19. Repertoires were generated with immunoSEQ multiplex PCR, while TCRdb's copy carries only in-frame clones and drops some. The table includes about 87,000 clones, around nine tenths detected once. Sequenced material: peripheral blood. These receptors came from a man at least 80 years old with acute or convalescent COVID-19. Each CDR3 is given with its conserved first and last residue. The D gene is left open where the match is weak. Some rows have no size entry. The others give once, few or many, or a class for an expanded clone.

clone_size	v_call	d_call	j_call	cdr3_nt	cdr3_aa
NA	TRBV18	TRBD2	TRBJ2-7	TGTGCCAGCTCACCACGGACTAGCGGGAGATACGAGCAGTACTTC	CASSPRTSGRYEQYF
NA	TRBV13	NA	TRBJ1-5	TGTGCCAGCAGCTTGGGGGGGGCAGGGAGCAATCAGCCCCAGCATTTT	CASSLGGAGSNQPQHF
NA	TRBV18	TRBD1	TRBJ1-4	TGTGCCAGCTCACCAGGCAGGGGGAATGAAAAACTGTTTTTT	CASSPGRGNEKLFF
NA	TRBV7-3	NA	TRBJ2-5	TGTGCCAGCAGCTTCTACGGGGAGACCCAGTACTTC	CASSFYGETQYF
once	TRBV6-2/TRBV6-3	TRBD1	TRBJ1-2	TGTGCCAGCAGCAACGGACAGGGAAATAACTATGGCTACACCTTC	CASSNGQGNNYGYTF
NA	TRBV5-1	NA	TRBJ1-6	TGCGCCAGCAGCTTCGACAGGAGCTCCTATAATTCACCCCTCCACTTT	CASSFDRSSYNSPLHF
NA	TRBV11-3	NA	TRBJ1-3	TGTGCCAGCAGCCAAGATGGGGGGACTGGAAACACCATATATTTT	CASSQDGGTGNTIYF
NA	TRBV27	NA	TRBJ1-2	TGTGCCAGCAGTTCACAGGGTCGTGGCTACACCTTC	CASSSQGRGYTF
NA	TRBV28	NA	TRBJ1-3	TGTGCCAGCAGGGCCGGGAGTTACACAGGAAACACCATATATTTT	CASRAGSYTGNTIYF
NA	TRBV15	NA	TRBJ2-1	TGTGCCACCAGCAGAGAGCAGGGACAACAGCAGTTCTTC	CATSREQGQQQFF
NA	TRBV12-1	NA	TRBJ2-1	TGTGCCAGCAGCTTTGTGGTCAGGGGCCTTTACAATGAGCAGTTCTTC	CASSFVVRGLYNEQFF
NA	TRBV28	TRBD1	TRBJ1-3	TGTGCCAGCAGTTTAACAGGGGGCTCTGGAAACACCATATATTTT	CASSLTGGSGNTIYF
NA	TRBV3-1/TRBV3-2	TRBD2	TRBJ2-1	TGTGCCAGCAGCCAGGCCCCGGGAAGCGGGAGGGCCGCCTACAATGAGCAGTTCTTC	CASSQAPGSGRAAYNEQFF
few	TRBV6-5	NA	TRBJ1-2	TGTGCCAGCAGTTATCGACTGGGGGGCTATGGCTACACCTTC	CASSYRLGGYGYTF
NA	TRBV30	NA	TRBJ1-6	TGTGCCTGGAATATGTACAGGAGCTCCTATAATTCACCCCTCCACTTT	CAWNMYRSSYNSPLHF
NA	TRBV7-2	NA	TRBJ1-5	TGTGCCAGCAGTTTACATGAGGCCCAGCCCCAGCATTTT	CASSLHEAQPQHF
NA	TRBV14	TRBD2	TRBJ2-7	TGTGCCAGCAGCTCCCGGACTAGCGGGAGGAATGGAAACGAGCAGTACTTC	CASSSRTSGRNGNEQYF
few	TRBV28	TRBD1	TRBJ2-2	TGTGCCAGTAGACACGGGACAGGGTCTCCCGGGGAGCTGTTTTTT	CASRHGTGSPGELFF
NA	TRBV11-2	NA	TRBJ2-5	TGTGCCAGCAGATTGGACATCGGGCCCCAGTACTTC	CASRLDIGPQYF
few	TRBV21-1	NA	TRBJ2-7	TGTGCCAGCAGCAAAGCGCGTTACAGTTCCTACGAGCAGTACTTC	CASSKARYSSYEQYF
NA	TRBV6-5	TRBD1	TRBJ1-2	TGTGCCAGCAGTTACGGGACAGGGCGCTATGGCTACACCTTC	CASSYGTGRYGYTF
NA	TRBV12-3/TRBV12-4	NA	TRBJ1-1	TGTGCCAGCAGTCCGAACGGGGTTACTGAAGCTTTCTTT	CASSPNGVTEAFF
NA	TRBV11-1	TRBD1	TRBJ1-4	TGTGCCAGCAGCCGGACAGGGCTTAATGAAAAACTGTTTTTT	CASSRTGLNEKLFF
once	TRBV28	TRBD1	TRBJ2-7	TGTGCCAGCAGGCCTACAGGGGCCTCTTACGAGCAGTACTTC	CASRPTGASYEQYF
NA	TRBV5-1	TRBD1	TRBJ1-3	TGCGCCAGCAGCTTGGCGACAGGGGGCTCTGGAAACACCATATATTTT	CASSLATGGSGNTIYF
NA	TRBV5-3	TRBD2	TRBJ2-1	TGTGCCAGAAGCTTGGGGGCTAGCGGGAGGGCCAGGAATGAGCAGTTCTTC	CARSLGASGRARNEQFF
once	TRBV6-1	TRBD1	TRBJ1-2	TGTGCCAGCAGTGAATTGACAGGGCCTATTAACTATGGCTACACCTTC	CASSELTGPINYGYTF
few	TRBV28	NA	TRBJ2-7	TGTGCCAGCAGTGCCTTAACGGGGAGAAGCTACGAGCAGTACTTC	CASSALTGRSYEQYF
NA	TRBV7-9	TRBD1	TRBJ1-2	TGTGCCAGCAGCTTAGGCGGGACAGGGAGTCTTTGGGGCTACACCTTC	CASSLGGTGSLWGYTF
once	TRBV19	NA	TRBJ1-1	TGTGCCAGTAAGGAGGGGTTAAGTGGCGGGATCACTGAAGCTTTCTTT	CASKEGLSGGITEAFF
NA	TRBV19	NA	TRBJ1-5	TGTGCCAGTAGCTCGGGGGGGGCTAGTAATCAGCCCCAGCATTTT	CASSSGGASNQPQHF
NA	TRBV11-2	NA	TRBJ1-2	TGTGCCAGCAGCTTATCCCCAGGCTATGGCTACACCTTC	CASSLSPGYGYTF
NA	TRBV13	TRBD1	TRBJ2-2	TGTGCCACCACCTACATGGACAGGGCCTTGTCGAGGACCGGGGAGCTGTTTTTT	CATTYMDRALSRTGELFF
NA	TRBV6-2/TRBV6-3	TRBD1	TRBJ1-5	TGTGCCAGCTGCCCTAACGCAGGGGGCGGAAGCAATCAGCCCCAGCATTTT	CASCPNAGGGSNQPQHF
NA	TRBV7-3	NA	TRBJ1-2	TGTGCCAGCAGCCCCAGTTCCACAGGACACTATGGCTACACCTTC	CASSPSSTGHYGYTF
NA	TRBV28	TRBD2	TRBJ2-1	TGTGCCAGCAGTTATGCGGGAGCCAATGAGCAGTTCTTC	CASSYAGANEQFF
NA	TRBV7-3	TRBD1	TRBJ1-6	TGTGCCAGCAGCTCCGGGACAGGCTCCTCACCCCTCCACTTT	CASSSGTGSSPLHF
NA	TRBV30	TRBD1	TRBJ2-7	TGTGCCTGGAGTCGAGGGACAGGGAGGATGGAGCAGTACTTC	CAWSRGTGRMEQYF
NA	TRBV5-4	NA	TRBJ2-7	TGTGCCAGCAGCATTAGACTAGAGAGCTCCTACGAGCAGTACTTC	CASSIRLESSYEQYF
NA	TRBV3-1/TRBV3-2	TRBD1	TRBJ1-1	TGTGCCAGCAGCGAACAGGGGAAGAAAGTAGCTTTCTTT	CASSEQGKKVAFF
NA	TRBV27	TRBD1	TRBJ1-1	TGTGCCAGCAGTACCCTAGGGACAGGGAACACTGAAGCTTTCTTT	CASSTLGTGNTEAFF
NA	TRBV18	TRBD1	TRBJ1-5	TGTGCCAGCTCACCCCGGGACAGGGATCAGCCCCAGCATTTT	CASSPRDRDQPQHF
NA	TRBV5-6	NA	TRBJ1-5	TGTGCCAGCAGCCGCACAGGGAGGGTCGGGCAGCCCCAGCATTTT	CASSRTGRVGQPQHF
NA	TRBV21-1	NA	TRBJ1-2	TGTGCCAGCAGCAAAGAGGGGCGGGGTAACTATGGCTACACCTTC	CASSKEGRGNYGYTF
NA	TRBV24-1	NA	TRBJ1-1	TGTGCCACCAGTGACCCCCTGGACAGTGGCAAAGCTTTCTTT	CATSDPLDSGKAFF
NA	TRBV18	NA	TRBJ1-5	TGTGCCAGCTCACCAGTCGCGGTGGAACTTAATCAGCCCCAGCATTTT	CASSPVAVELNQPQHF